Each of the 17 T cell receptor beta chains below was sequenced from the same sample in a study of identical twins. TCRdb recomputed calls from the 5' RACE reads with MiXCR, one row per CDR3 protein. In the table there are approximately 630,000 distinct CDR3 sequences, around 7.5% of which are singletons. These data were also reused for a study on yellow fever vaccine responses in identical twins.

Sequenced: PBMCs. Source of these receptors: a young woman in good health.

The chain has TRBV25-1 and TRBJ2-7; tentatively, D is TRBD1 or TRBD2 (6 bases each). The length of the CDR3 is 14 residues. Germline CDR1 reads MGHDK; CDR2 reads SYGVNS. Trimming pared 3 bases from V and 6 bases from J, leaving 15 bases between. CDR3 nucleotide sequence: TGTGCCAGCAGTGATCAAGGAGGGGGAGGCGAGCAGTACGTC. Its protein product is CASSDQGGGGEQYV.

CDR3 sequence reads: CASSPQAAKNIQYF. The CDR3 bases are TGTGCCAGCAGCCCACAGGCCGCCAAAAACATTCAGTACTTC. The chain combines TRBV7-9 with TRBJ2-4; a weak D match, TRBD1 (5 bases). CDR3 length: 14 amino acids. Germline V gene lookup returns CDR1 SEHNR and CDR2 FQNEAQ (reference sequence). With 5 bases removed from V and 1 base from J, the gap between germline ends came to 9 bases.

The J gene is TRBJ2-1, the V gene TRBV11-2, with 13 bases aligning to TRBD2. V shed 2 bases, J shed 6 bases, and the junction held 10 bases outside the gene matches. This CDR3 has 18 amino acids. CDR1 SGHAT and CDR2 FQNNGV come from the germline V gene. The CDR3 coding sequence is TGTGCCAGCAGCTTATTAAGGACTAGCGGGAGTTCTGGCAATGAGCAGTTCTTC. Its protein product is CASSLLRTSGSSGNEQFF.

The rearrangement uses TRBV12-5 and TRBJ1-1; no clear D. The germline gives CDR1 LGHNT, CDR2 FRNRAP. Trimming cost V 1 base and J 0 bases, with 6 bases left between them. The CDR3 is 14 amino acids. CDR3: CASGLGQMNTEAFF. CDR3 in DNA: TGTGCTAGTGGTTTGGGGCAGATGAACACTGAAGCTTTCTTT.

This clonotype has a count of ten or more. The rearrangement uses TRBV5-6 and TRBJ1-6; D is unresolved. This CDR3 has 14 amino acids. V lost 4 bases to trimming and J lost 5 bases, with 10 bases between them. Germline V gene sequence: CDR1 SGHDT, CDR2 YYEEEE. This CDR3 is CASSAGWDNSPLHF. The CDR3 DNA reads TGTGCCAGCAGCGCAGGCTGGGATAATTCACCCCTCCACTTT.

The sample holds many counts of this clonotype. The gene calls are TRBV14 and TRBJ2-1, with 10 bases that match TRBD2. Trimming cost V 1 base and J 5 bases; bases outside gene matches: 5. CDR1 and CDR2 (germline): SGHDN, FVKESK. The CDR3 has 16 amino acids. CDR3 sequence reads: CASSQVTSGVNNEQFF. DNA of the CDR3: TGTGCCAGCAGCCAAGTTACTAGCGGGGTGAACAATGAGCAGTTCTTC.

This clonotype has more than one count but fewer than ten. The CDR3 DNA reads as TGCGCCAGCAGGGGAGTGAGCTCCTACGAGCAGTACTTC. Its translation: CASRGVSSYEQYF. The chain links TRBV5-1 to TRBJ2-7; D possibly corresponds to TRBD2 (5 bases). CDR3 length: 13 residues. Germline-derived CDR1 and CDR2 are SGHRS and YFSETQ. Trimming pared 5 bases from V and 0 bases from J, leaving 9 bases between.

This clonotype was seen only a few times. The chain has TRBV7-2 and TRBJ2-2; 10 nucleotides align to TRBD2. The germline gives CDR1 SGHTA, CDR2 FQGNSA. The CDR3 covers 15 residues. V shed 4 bases and J 4 bases; nucleotides not matched to a gene: 3. In DNA form, the CDR3 reads TGTGCCAGCAGCTCGGGACTAGCGTTCACCGGGGAGCTGTTTTTT. It encodes CASSSGLAFTGELFF.

Many counts were recorded for this clonotype. The V gene is TRBV6-2 or TRBV6-3, the J gene TRBJ1-5; D not certain. V was clipped by 6 bases and J by 0 bases, with 12 bases between them. The germline CDR1 and CDR2 sequences are MNHEY and SVGEGT. The CDR3 is 15 amino acids. The CDR3 loop is CASSSDGISNQPQHF. CDR3 sequence (DNA): TGTGCCAGCAGCTCCGACGGAATTAGCAATCAGCCCCAGCATTTT.

This clonotype was seen more than once but under ten times. The chain couples TRBV6-5 to TRBJ2-5; D remains ambiguous. With 2 bases removed from V and 0 bases from J, the gap between germline ends came to 4 bases. This CDR3 has 13 amino acids. The germline CDR1 and CDR2 sequences are MNHEY and SVGAGI. Written as DNA, the CDR3 is TGTGCCAGCAGTTACAACAACCAAGAGACCCAGTACTTC. Translating it yields CASSYNNQETQYF.

This clonotype was picked up a small number of times. V and J are TRBV5-1 and TRBJ2-1; 13 nucleotides line up with TRBD2. V lost 1 base and J lost 5; bases outside the gene matches: 21. CDR3 length equals 22 residues. Germline V lookup: CDR1 SGHRS, CDR2 YFSETQ. CDR3 in DNA: TGCGCCAGCAGCTTGAGTCGACTAGCGGGAGGTGCCCAACACGCGATAGACAATGAGCAGTTCTTC. Its protein product is CASSLSRLAGGAQHAIDNEQFF.

This chain connects TRBV7-8 to TRBJ2-1, with D possibly called TRBD1 or TRBD2 (6 bases each). Germline loops: CDR1 SGHVS, CDR2 FQNEAQ. The CDR3 runs to 17 residues. The V and J ends lost 1 base and 5 bases respectively, with 18 bases between them. The CDR3 spells CASSLGGRGSLHNEQFF. The CDR3 nucleotides read TGTGCCAGCAGCTTAGGGGGGCGGGGCAGTCTCCACAATGAGCAGTTCTTC.

This clonotype appeared many times. The V and J genes are TRBV12-3 or TRBV12-4 and TRBJ2-1, with D maybe TRBD2 (6 bases). CDR3 size: 15 residues. V lost 3 bases to trimming and J lost 9 bases, with 18 bases between them. The CDR3, as DNA: TGTGCCAGCAGTTTCTGGGATAAGGAGGGTAGTGAGCAGTTCTTC. Translation gives CASSFWDKEGSEQFF.

The table lists this clonotype with a few counts. The chain joins TRBV3-1 to TRBJ2-5, with 8 bases fitting TRBD2. J was trimmed by 4 bases and V by 3 bases; bases with no gene match: 10. There are 16 residues in the CDR3. Germline V gene lookup returns CDR1 LGHDT and CDR2 YNNKEL (reference sequence). The CDR3 is CASSHPAGDPGETQYF. The CDR3 nucleotides are TGTGCCAGCAGCCATCCAGCGGGGGACCCGGGAGAGACCCAGTACTTC.

The rearrangement links TRBV4-1 to TRBJ2-1; TRBD1 might be the D (6 bases). V lost 0 bases, J lost 5 bases, and 11 bases lay in between. Germline V CDR1 and CDR2: MGHRA, YSYEKL. The CDR3 is 15 amino acids. CDR3 protein: CASSQEEPGDNEQFF. The CDR3 nucleotides read TGCGCCAGCAGCCAAGAGGAACCAGGGGACAATGAGCAGTTCTTC.

This clonotype was detected many times. The V call is TRBV5-6, the J call TRBJ2-3, with D unresolved. V lost 5 bases and J lost 2, with 6 bases in between. CDR1 and CDR2 from the germline V gene are SGHDT and YYEEEE. This CDR3 is 12 amino acids long. The CDR3 region has the DNA TGTGCCAGCAGTGGGGACACAGATACGCAGTATTTT. Translating gives CASSGDTDTQYF.

There are many counts of this clonotype. The chain uses TRBV24-1 and TRBJ2-5, with TRBD1 as a possible D gene (6 bases). Per germline, CDR1 KGHDR and CDR2 SFDVKD. There are 18 residues in the CDR3. Trimming removed 3 bases from V and 3 bases from J, with 22 bases in between. This chain's CDR3 is CATSDSLQGPYSEETQYF. CDR3 in DNA: TGTGCCACCAGTGATAGTCTTCAGGGGCCGTATTCGGAAGAGACCCAGTACTTC.